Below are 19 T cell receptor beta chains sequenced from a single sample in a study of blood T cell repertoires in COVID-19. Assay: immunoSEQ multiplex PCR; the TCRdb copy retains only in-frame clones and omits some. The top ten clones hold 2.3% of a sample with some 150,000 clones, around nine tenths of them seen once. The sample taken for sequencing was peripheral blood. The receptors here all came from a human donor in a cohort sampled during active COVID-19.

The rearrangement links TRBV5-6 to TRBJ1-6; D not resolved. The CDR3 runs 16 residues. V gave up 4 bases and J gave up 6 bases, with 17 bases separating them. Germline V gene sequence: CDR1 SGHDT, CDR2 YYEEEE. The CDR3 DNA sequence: TGTGCCAGCAGCCCGACGCCCGGGGAAGGTAATTCACCCCTCCACTTT. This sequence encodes CASSPTPGEGNSPLHF.

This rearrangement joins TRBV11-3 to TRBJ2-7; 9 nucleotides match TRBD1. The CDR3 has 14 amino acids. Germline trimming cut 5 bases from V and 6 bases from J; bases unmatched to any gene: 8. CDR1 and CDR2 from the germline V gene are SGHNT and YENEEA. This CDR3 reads CASSTRDRAAEQYF. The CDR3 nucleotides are TGTGCCAGCAGCACCCGGGACAGGGCGGCCGAGCAGTACTTC. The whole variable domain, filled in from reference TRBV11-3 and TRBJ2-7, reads EAGVVQSPRYKIIEKKQPVAFWCNPISGHNTLYWYLQNLGQGPELLIRYENEEAVDDSQLPKDRFSAERLKGVDSTLKIQPAELGDSAVYLCASSTRDRAAEQYFGPGTRLTVT.

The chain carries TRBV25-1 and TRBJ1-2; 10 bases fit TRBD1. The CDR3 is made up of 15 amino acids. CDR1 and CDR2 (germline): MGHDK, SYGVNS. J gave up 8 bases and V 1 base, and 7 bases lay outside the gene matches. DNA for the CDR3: TGTGCCAGCAGTGAATGGGACAGGGGTGGGGAAGGCTACACCTTC. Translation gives CASSEWDRGGEGYTF.

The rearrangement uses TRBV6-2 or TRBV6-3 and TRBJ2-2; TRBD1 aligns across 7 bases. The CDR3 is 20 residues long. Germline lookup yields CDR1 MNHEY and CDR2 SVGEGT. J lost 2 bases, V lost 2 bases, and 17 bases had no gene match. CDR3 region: CASSYRTGGSAFINTGELFF. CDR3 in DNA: TGTGCCAGCAGTTACAGGACAGGAGGAAGTGCGTTTATCAACACCGGGGAGCTGTTTTTT.

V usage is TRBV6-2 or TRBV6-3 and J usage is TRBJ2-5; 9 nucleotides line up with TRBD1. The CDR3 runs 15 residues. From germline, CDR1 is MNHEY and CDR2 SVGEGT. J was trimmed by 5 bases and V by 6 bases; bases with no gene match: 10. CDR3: CASSHRDRDRETQYF. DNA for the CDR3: TGTGCCAGCAGCCACCGGGACAGGGACAGGGAGACCCAGTACTTC.

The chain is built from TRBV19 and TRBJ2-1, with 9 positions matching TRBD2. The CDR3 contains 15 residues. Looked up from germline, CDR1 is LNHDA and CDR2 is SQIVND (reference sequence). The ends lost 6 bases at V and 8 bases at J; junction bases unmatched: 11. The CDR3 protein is CASREAGSGRYEQFF. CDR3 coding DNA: TGTGCCAGTAGGGAGGCGGGTAGCGGGAGATATGAGCAGTTCTTC.

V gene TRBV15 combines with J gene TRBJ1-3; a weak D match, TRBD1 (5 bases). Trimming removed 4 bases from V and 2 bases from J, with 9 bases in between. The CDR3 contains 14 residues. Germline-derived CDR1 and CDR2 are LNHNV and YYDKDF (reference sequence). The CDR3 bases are TGTGCCACCAGCACACCAGGGACTGGAAACACCATATATTTT. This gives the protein CATSTPGTGNTIYF.

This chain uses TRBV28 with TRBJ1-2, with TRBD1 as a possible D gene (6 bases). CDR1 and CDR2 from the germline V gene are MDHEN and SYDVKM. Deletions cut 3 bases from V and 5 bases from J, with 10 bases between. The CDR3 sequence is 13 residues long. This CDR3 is CASSFQGKYGYTF. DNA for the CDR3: TGTGCCAGCAGTTTTCAGGGGAAATATGGCTACACCTTC.

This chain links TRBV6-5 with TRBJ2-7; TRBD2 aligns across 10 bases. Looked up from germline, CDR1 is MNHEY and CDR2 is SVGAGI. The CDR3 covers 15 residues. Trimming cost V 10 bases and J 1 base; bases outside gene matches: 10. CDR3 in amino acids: CATSAGTSASYEQYF. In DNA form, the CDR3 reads TGTGCCACATCCGCCGGGACTAGCGCGTCCTACGAGCAGTACTTC.

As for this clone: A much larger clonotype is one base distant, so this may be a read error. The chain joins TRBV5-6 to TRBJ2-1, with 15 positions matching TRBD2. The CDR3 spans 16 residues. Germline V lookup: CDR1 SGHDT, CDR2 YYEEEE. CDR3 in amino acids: CTSSTWTSGGDNEQFF. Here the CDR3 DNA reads TGTACCAGCAGCACGTGGACTAGCGGGGGGGACAATGAGCAGTTCTTC.

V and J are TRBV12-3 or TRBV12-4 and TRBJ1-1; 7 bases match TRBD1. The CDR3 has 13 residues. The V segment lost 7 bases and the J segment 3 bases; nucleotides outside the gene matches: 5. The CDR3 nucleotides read TGTGCCAGCACCCGGGACAGCTACACTGAAGCTTTCTTT. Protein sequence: CASTRDSYTEAFF.

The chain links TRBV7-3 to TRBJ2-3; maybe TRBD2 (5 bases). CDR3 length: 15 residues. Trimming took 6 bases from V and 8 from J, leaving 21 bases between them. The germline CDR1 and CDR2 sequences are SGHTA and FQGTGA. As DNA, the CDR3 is TGTGCCAGCAGTTTCGGACTGGCAGGTCGGGGTACGCAGTATTTT. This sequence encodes CASSFGLAGRGTQYF.

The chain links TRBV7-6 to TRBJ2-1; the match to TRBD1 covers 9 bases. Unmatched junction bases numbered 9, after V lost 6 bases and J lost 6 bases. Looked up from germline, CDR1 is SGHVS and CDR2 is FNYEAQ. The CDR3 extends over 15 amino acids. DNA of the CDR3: TGTGCCAGCAGTATACAGGGGGCGGGAGTCAATGAGCAGTTCTTC. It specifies CASSIQGAGVNEQFF.

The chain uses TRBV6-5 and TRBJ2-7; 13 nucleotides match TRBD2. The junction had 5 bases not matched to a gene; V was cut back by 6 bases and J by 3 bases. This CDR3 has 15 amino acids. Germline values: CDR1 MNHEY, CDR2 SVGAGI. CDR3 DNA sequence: TGTGCCAGCAGGCCACTAGCGGGAGGGAACTACGAGCAGTACTTC. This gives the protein CASRPLAGGNYEQYF.

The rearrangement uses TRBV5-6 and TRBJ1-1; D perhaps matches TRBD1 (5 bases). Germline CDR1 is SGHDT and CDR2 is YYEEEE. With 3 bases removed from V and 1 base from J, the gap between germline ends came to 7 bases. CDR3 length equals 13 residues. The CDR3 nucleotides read TGTGCCAGCAGCTGGACACGGAACACTGAAGCTTTCTTT. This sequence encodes CASSWTRNTEAFF.

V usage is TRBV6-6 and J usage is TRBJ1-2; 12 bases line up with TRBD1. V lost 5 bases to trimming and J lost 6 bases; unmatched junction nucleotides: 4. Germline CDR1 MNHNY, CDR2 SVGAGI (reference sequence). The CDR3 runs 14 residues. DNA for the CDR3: TGTGCCAGCAGTATGGGACAGGGGGCTGATGGCTACACCTTC. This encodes CASSMGQGADGYTF.

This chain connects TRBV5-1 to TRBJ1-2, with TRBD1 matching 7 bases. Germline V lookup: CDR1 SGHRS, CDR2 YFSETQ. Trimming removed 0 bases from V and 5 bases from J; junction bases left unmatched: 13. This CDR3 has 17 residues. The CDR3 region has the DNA TGCGCCAGCAGCTTGGGGGGCCCAACAGGGGTTATGTATGGCTACACCTTC. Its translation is CASSLGGPTGVMYGYTF.

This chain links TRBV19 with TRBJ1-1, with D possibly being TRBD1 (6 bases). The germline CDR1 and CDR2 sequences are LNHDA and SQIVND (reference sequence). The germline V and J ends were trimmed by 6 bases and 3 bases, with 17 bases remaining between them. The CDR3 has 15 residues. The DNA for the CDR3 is TGTGCCAGTAGCCCTTCGGGGGGCGGGTACACTGAAGCTTTCTTT. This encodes CASSPSGGGYTEAFF.

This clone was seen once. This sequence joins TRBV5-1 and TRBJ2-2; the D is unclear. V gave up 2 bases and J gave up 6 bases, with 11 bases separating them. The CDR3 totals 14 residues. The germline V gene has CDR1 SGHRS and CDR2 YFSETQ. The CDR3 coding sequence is TGCGCCAGCAGCTTATTAACGGGTCCCGGGGAGCTGTTTTTT. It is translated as CASSLLTGPGELFF. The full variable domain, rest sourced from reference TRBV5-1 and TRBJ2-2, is KAGVTQTPRYLIKTRGQQVTLSCSPISGHRSVSWYQQTPGQGLQFLFEYFSETQRNKGNFPGRFSGRQFSNSRSEMNVSTLELGDSALYLCASSLLTGPGELFFGEGSRLTVL.